Listed below are T cell receptor beta chains from one sample, sequenced in a study of technical replicates of blood from several donors. Generated by immunoSEQ multiplex PCR, the TCRdb table keeps only in-frame clones and is missing some. The sample lists about 49,000 clones; roughly 92% were seen once. The material sequenced was PBMCs. The receptors originated from a human donor in good health. Some clones in this sample may be carry-over from other donors' samples. Each CDR3 is given with its conserved first and last residue. Fields, in order: J gene, clone size, V gene, CDR3 protein. Rows give clone size only sometimes, using once, few, many, or a class for an expanded clone.

>TRBJ2-7|-|TRBV29-1
CSVRRFGSYEQYF
>TRBJ2-2|-|TRBV5-1
CASSLSVLASTGELFF
>TRBJ2-2|-|TRBV7-9
CASSGRYLRDTGELFF
>TRBJ2-1|once|TRBV11-3
CASSLDLGLAGAPQFF
>TRBJ2-7|-|TRBV7-8
CASSLSLTQPGAYF
>TRBJ1-1|once|TRBV20-1
CSALTGKAFF
>TRBJ2-1|-|TRBV2
CASGASGVLGEQFF
>TRBJ1-5|-|TRBV27
CASSRTGHQPQHF
>TRBJ2-2|few|TRBV6-1
CASSERTRGMVAGGFGTGELFF
>TRBJ2-3|-|TRBV2
CASSGTSGRADTQYF
>TRBJ1-2|-|TRBV30
CAWSVNTEYPLGTF
>TRBJ2-2|-|TRBV7-2
CASSPDLLHTGELFF
>TRBJ2-3|-|TRBV5-1
CASQDVSGASTDTQYF
>TRBJ2-7|once|TRBV7-2
CASSEFSGVSSYEQYF
>TRBJ1-1|-|TRBV10-3
CAISEARGTNTEAFF
>TRBJ2-1|-|TRBV6-1
CASSGTTDYNEQFF
>TRBJ2-7|-|TRBV7-2
CASSPGPNYEQYF
>TRBJ2-1|-|TRBV4-1
CASSQIASSGGLSSYNEQFF
>TRBJ2-1|-|TRBV4-1
CASSQDRGFGNEQFF
>TRBJ2-7|-|TRBV6-5
CASSRDRAYEQYF